What follows describes a single T cell receptor (beta chain). Its antigen is unidentified. The data belong to a study of fetal regulatory T cell absence and autoimmunity. Findings and caveats of the study: Oligoclonal TCR enrichment in pancreas over cord blood reached over 100-fold for some clones.

Sequencing was at survey level. Libraries were prepared by immunoSEQ multiplex PCR; TCRdb keeps only in-frame clonotypes and omits some of them. The sample has approximately 94,000 clones, around 72% seen once. The CDR3 sequence is 16 residues long. Germline V lookup: CDR1 MNHEY, CDR2 SMNVEV (reference sequence). V lost 0 bases to trimming and J lost 2 bases, with 11 bases between them. This TCR was recovered from a male donor with IPEX syndrome. The chain links TRBV27 to TRBJ2-1; unclear D gene. Sequences were obtained from pancreas tissue. CDR3 sequence (DNA): TGTGCCAGCAGTTTATCTGATTATTCGACCTACAATGAGCAGTTCTTC. Protein product: CASSLSDYSTYNEQFF.